The next 10 T cell receptor beta chains were all read from a single sample in a study of blood T cells in healthy people across ages. Primed by a sample-barcoded 5' primer and a J-beta primer mix, a second PCR proceeded for about 7 to 12 cycles. TCRdb used MiXCR to reprocess the 5' RACE reads, holding one entry per CDR3 protein. The sample includes around 990,000 distinct CDR3 sequences, about 23% of them seen just once. These data also featured in a second study, about T cells of mothers and their children.

Sequenced input: blood. These receptors originate from a girl aged 2 to 9 in good health.

The V call is TRBV5-1, the J call TRBJ1-1, with D maybe TRBD1 (5 bases). The ends were cut back, 6 bases at V and 0 bases at J, with 12 bases in the middle. CDR1 is SGHRS, CDR2 YFSETQ, per germline. CDR3 length: 14 amino acids. In DNA, the CDR3 is TGCGCCAGCACCCCTGGGACCTTGAACACTGAAGCTTTCTTT. This sequence encodes CASTPGTLNTEAFF.

A few counts support this clonotype. This chain links TRBV27 with TRBJ2-1; D is ambiguous. Per the germline V gene, CDR1 is MNHEY and CDR2 is SMNVEV (reference sequence). This CDR3 spans 13 amino acids. V was shortened by 2 bases and J by 9 bases, with 11 bases between the two germline ends. The CDR3 sequence: CASSLRNPGEQFF. The CDR3 DNA follows: TGTGCCAGCAGTTTAAGGAACCCCGGTGAGCAGTTCTTC.

J is TRBJ2-4 and V is TRBV28; 8 bases are shared with TRBD1. The V and J ends lost 6 bases and 0 bases, in that order; junction bases with no gene match: 10. Germline CDR1 is MDHEN and CDR2 is SYDVKM. The CDR3 is 17 residues long. For the CDR3, the DNA is TGTGCCAGCAGCCTAAGATGGGACAGGTTAGCCAAAAACATTCAGTACTTC. As protein: CASSLRWDRLAKNIQYF. Supplemented by reference TRBV28 and TRBJ2-4, the full variable domain reads DVKVTQSSRYLVKRTGEKVFLECVQDMDHENMFWYRQDPGLGLRLIYFSYDVKMKEKGDIPEGYSVSREKKERFSLILESASTNQTSMYLCASSLRWDRLAKNIQYFGAGTRLSVL.

The chain couples TRBV28 to TRBJ2-1; TRBD2 agrees at 11 bases. The end of the DNA aligns better with TRBJ2-7, so the J call may be wrong. CDR1 MDHEN and CDR2 SYDVKM come from the germline V gene. The CDR3 sequence is 17 residues long. The CDR3 DNA is TGTGCCAGCAGTTTAGGGCCCCCGGGACTAGCGGCTGGGGGGCAGTACTTC. Translating gives CASSLGPPGLAAGGQYF.

Of note for this clonotype: At one boundary the junction diverges from the germline segment, which might be a read error. The chain is built from TRBV10-3 and TRBJ2-7; D possibly corresponds to TRBD1 (7 bases). In germline, CDR1 is ENHRY, CDR2 SYGVKD. This CDR3 region has 20 residues. Written as DNA, the CDR3 is TGTGCCATCAGTGAGTCCGGCGGGACAGATGTTATCTTGAGCTCCTACGGGCAGTACTTC. Translation gives CAISESGGTDVILSSYGQYF.

The chain uses TRBV7-9 and TRBJ2-1; 8 bases line up with TRBD1. TRBJ2-5 explains the end of the DNA better; the J call may be wrong. Germline V gene sequence: CDR1 SEHNR, CDR2 FQNEAQ (reference sequence). This CDR3 comprises 16 residues. CDR3 coding DNA: TGTGCCAGCAGCTTAGCATTCCGGACAGGGAGAGAGACCCAGTACTTC. This encodes CASSLAFRTGRETQYF.

The CDR3 spells CASSLFYEETQYF. The CDR3 DNA reads TGTGCCAGCAGTTTATTTTATGAAGAGACCCAGTACTTC. This chain uses TRBV27 with TRBJ2-5; D remains ambiguous. The V end lost 1 base, the J end lost 3 bases, and 6 bases lay between the germline ends. CDR1 is MNHEY, CDR2 SMNVEV, per germline (reference sequence). This CDR3 comprises 13 residues.

This clonotype came up a few times. V gene TRBV7-3 combines with J gene TRBJ2-1, with D possibly TRBD1 on 6 matching bases. Between the trimmed V and J ends, which lost 5 bases and 9 bases, there was a span of 14 bases. The CDR3 consists of 13 residues. Germline V gene sequence: CDR1 SGHTA, CDR2 FQGTGA. The CDR3 DNA reads TGTGCCAGCAGCACACAGGGTTTAGGTGAGCAGTTCTTC. It translates to CASSTQGLGEQFF. The variable domain in full, completed from reference TRBV7-3 and TRBJ2-1, reads GAGVSQTPSNKVTEKGKYVELRCDPISGHTALYWYRQSLGQGPEFLIYFQGTGAADDSGLPNDRFFAVRPEGSVSTLKIQRTERGDSAVYLCASSTQGLGEQFFGPGTRLTVL.

This sequence joins TRBV3-1 and TRBJ2-1; 8 nucleotides agree with TRBD2. This CDR3 has 15 residues. CDR1 LGHDT and CDR2 YNNKEL come from the germline V gene (reference sequence). The trim removed 1 base at V and 4 bases at J, leaving 3 bases unmatched. CDR3: CASSQGLAIYNEQFF. The DNA of the CDR3 is TGTGCCAGCAGCCAAGGACTAGCGATTTACAATGAGCAGTTCTTC.

The chain carries TRBV29-1 and TRBJ2-5; 9 positions match TRBD1. The CDR3 has 14 amino acids. Trimming at V came to 1 base and at J to 4 bases, leaving 4 bases not matched to a gene. The germline CDR1 and CDR2 sequences are SQVTM and ANQGSEA. Here the CDR3 DNA reads TGCAGCGTTGAAGGGACAGGGGAGGGAGAGACCCAGTACTTC. Its protein is CSVEGTGEGETQYF.